The rows below give T cell receptor beta chains drawn from one sample of a study of cytomegalovirus exposure and HLA in healthy donors. TCRdb keeps only in-frame clones here, not all; method: immunoSEQ multiplex PCR. The sample carries nearly 300,000 clones, 75% to 90% recorded once. Sequenced sample: PBMCs. The origin of the receptors is a man in his forties in good health and CMV-seropositive. Each CDR3 is given with its conserved first and last residue. Fields, in order: J gene, V gene, CDR3 protein.

J: TRBJ2-7
V: TRBV7-9
CDR3: CASSWPIAGFGEQYF

J: TRBJ1-1
V: TRBV7-9
CDR3: CASSKTGKRREAFF

J: TRBJ2-3
V: TRBV5-1
CDR3: CASSLLSSVSTDTQYF

J: TRBJ2-7
V: TRBV11-3
CDR3: CASSLGTGGIYEQYF

J: TRBJ1-4
V: TRBV6-1
CDR3: CASSSPYTTNEKLFF

J: TRBJ1-2
V: TRBV28
CDR3: CASIGQGVFSGYTF

J: TRBJ2-7
V: TRBV20-1
CDR3: CSRTGIYEQYF

J: TRBJ2-5
V: TRBV7-9
CDR3: CASSIGMTGGTWAQYF

J: TRBJ2-1
V: TRBV15
CDR3: CATSRDLGFSGSHEQFF

J: TRBJ2-1
V: TRBV6-4
CDR3: CATRTSPNYNEQFF

J: TRBJ1-2
V: TRBV28
CDR3: CASRDPGGLANYGYTF

J: TRBJ2-1
V: TRBV5-8
CDR3: CATRDSRHYNEQFF